This TCR beta chain was sequenced during a study of T cells in pancreatic ductal adenocarcinoma. TCRdb's copy holds only in-frame clones and misses some; the assay was immunoSEQ multiplex PCR. In the table there are roughly 5,000 clones, approximately 68% of which are singletons. No neoadjuvant therapy was given to the selected pancreatic ductal adenocarcinoma patients before their surgery. In the case of this clone: Its antigen is not identified.

Trimming took off 5 bases at V and 0 bases at J, with 11 bases between the two ends. The CDR3 extends over 14 amino acids. Germline V gene data show CDR1 as SGHTA and CDR2 as FQGNSA. Regarding the study as a whole: Enrichment of CD45RO+ effector over naive T cells in tumors may bias clonality. Tumor samples had fewer productive templates and approximately 8-fold fewer unique clonotypes than blood. Blood clonality (roughly 0.075) did not differ significantly from tumor (approximately 0.12).

The specimen sequenced was pancreatic tumor tissue. This chain connects TRBV7-2 to TRBJ2-7, with D possibly called TRBD1 or TRBD2 (5 bases each). This sequence was found in a human donor with pancreatic ductal adenocarcinoma. CDR3: CASSLEGRSYEQYF. The CDR3 DNA follows: TGTGCCAGCAGCCTAGAGGGGCGCTCCTACGAGCAGTACTTC.